This record concerns one TCR beta chain sequence. Antigen unknown. After removal of 5 bases from V and 2 bases from J, the junction contained 19 bases not matched to a gene. CDR1 and CDR2 from the germline V gene are MNHEY and SVGEGT. This CDR3 comprises 19 residues. The source of the sample is a study of identical twins. Findings and caveats of the study: Insertions were reduced in abundant cord blood beta clonotypes but not in memory repertoires. Findings depended on cross-sectional statistics rather than tracking the same donors.

One entry per CDR3 protein results from TCRdb running MiXCR on the 5' RACE reads. The sample consists of 500,000 to 700,000 distinct CDR3 sequences, roughly 7.2% of them appearing once. These data also formed part of another study, on yellow fever vaccine responses in identical twins.

Specimen: PBMCs. The chain uses TRBV6-2 or TRBV6-3 and TRBJ2-7, with 9 bases aligning to TRBD2. This TCR derives from a woman in her late teens or twenties in good health. DNA of the CDR3: TGTGCCAGCAGTCACCGGGACACCTATCTAGCGGGACCAACCTACGAGCAGTACTTC. Its translation: CASSHRDTYLAGPTYEQYF.